This T cell receptor (beta chain) comes out of a study of T cell repertoires in aging, cancer and after chemotherapy. Study results and limitations: In each cancer cohort, median generation probability increased across chemotherapy, suggesting thymic output rebounded. Age-matched healthy donors had significantly more diverse, less clonal blood TCR repertoires than untreated cancer patients.

Multiplex touch-down PCR with TRB-A/B primers amplified rearranged V-D-J TRB sequences. TCRdb re-derived calls from the multiplex PCR reads in MiXCR, one entry per CDR3 protein. The sample contains more than 10,000 distinct CDR3 sequences, approximately 25% of which appear only once. TCR beta rearrangements were amplified from peripheral blood genomic DNA. As regards this clonotype: What it binds is unknown.

Sequences were obtained from blood. This clonotype originated in a human donor in good health.

The CDR3 loop reads CASSRRGARTGELFF. The CDR3 DNA reads TGTGCCAGCAGCCGACGGGGGGCGAGAACCGGGGAGCTGTTTTTT. This chain joins TRBV11-2 and TRBJ2-2; D perhaps matches TRBD2 (7 bases). CDR1 and CDR2 from the germline V gene are SGHAT and FQNNGV. Between the trimmed V and J ends, which lost 5 bases and 5 bases, there was a span of 15 bases. This CDR3 region has 15 residues.